The 7 T cell receptor beta chains below come from one sample, sequenced in a study of shared clonotypes between healthy human individuals. Profiled with immunoSEQ multiplex PCR; TCRdb holds only in-frame clones, not every one. The sample has under 2.5 million clones, roughly 90% seen once; the top ten hold around 0.4%. Sequenced: naive CD4+ T cells from PBMCs. Subset here: CD45RA+ positively selected. Receptors originate from a man aged 18 to 29 in good health. Some clones in this sample may be carry-over from other donors' samples.

The chain uses TRBV14 and TRBJ2-5, with 7 bases aligning to TRBD1. The germline CDR1 and CDR2 sequences are SGHDN and FVKESK. The ends lost 1 base at V and 2 bases at J; junction bases unmatched: 10. This CDR3 is built from 17 residues. CDR3 amino acids: CASSQGTPWDSQETQYF. The CDR3 DNA reads TGTGCCAGCAGCCAAGGGACCCCTTGGGACAGTCAAGAGACCCAGTACTTC.

The J gene is TRBJ2-3, the V gene TRBV7-9, with 7 positions matching TRBD2. CDR3 length equals 15 residues. V was pared by 6 bases and J by 1 base, with 7 bases of the junction left unmatched. From germline, CDR1 is SEHNR and CDR2 FQNEAQ (reference sequence). CDR3 nucleotide sequence: TGTGCCAGCAGTTGGACTAGACCAGGCACAGATACGCAGTATTTT. Its translation is CASSWTRPGTDTQYF. Full variable domain (outside the CDR3, taken from reference TRBV7-9 and TRBJ2-3): DTGVSQNPRHKITKRGQNVTFRCDPISEHNRLYWYRQTLGQGPEFLTYFQNEAQLEKSRLLSDRFSAERPKGSFSTLEIQRTEQGDSAMYLCASSWTRPGTDTQYFGPGTRLTVL.

V is TRBV4-1 and J is TRBJ2-5, with D tentatively TRBD2 (7 bases). This CDR3 region has 16 residues. V lost 3 bases, J lost 1 base, and 15 bases lay in between. Germline CDR1 and CDR2: MGHRA and YSYEKL. CDR3 in amino acids: CASSQALGGVQETQYF. CDR3 DNA: TGCGCCAGCAGCCAGGCCCTAGGGGGGGTCCAAGAGACCCAGTACTTC.

The V and J genes are TRBV7-2 and TRBJ1-2; D not resolved. The V end lost 0 bases, the J end lost 4 bases, and 9 bases lay between the germline ends. The CDR3 is made up of 14 amino acids. The V gene's germline CDR1 is SGHTA and CDR2 FQGNSA. The CDR3 loop reads CASSLAPGGYGYTF. The CDR3 coding sequence is TGTGCCAGCAGCTTAGCGCCGGGTGGCTATGGCTACACCTTC.

The gene calls are TRBV11-2 and TRBJ2-7; TRBD1 matches 10 bases. The V gene's germline CDR1 is SGHAT and CDR2 FQNNGV. J was trimmed by 3 bases and V by 5 bases; bases with no gene match: 7. This CDR3 is 15 amino acids long. For the CDR3, the DNA is TGTGCCAGCAGCCACGGGACAGGGGAATTCTACGAGCAGTACTTC. The encoded protein is CASSHGTGEFYEQYF.

The chain combines TRBV14 with TRBJ1-1; D might be TRBD1 (5 bases). V was cut by 0 bases and J by 5 bases, with 16 bases left in between. The CDR3 runs to 16 residues. CDR1 is SGHDN and CDR2 is FVKESK in the germline V gene. CDR3 amino acids: CASSQDIGRAGTEAFF. The CDR3 region has the DNA TGTGCCAGCAGCCAAGATATTGGCAGGGCGGGGACTGAAGCTTTCTTT.

This chain uses TRBV5-4 with TRBJ2-7; 12 bases are shared with TRBD2. V lost 4 bases, J lost 1 base, and 6 bases stayed unmatched. The CDR3 has 16 amino acids. Germline CDR1 and CDR2: SGHNT and YYREEE (reference sequence). CDR3 DNA: TGTGCCAGCAGCCCGGGACTAGCGGGTCTTTCCTACGAGCAGTACTTC. Protein: CASSPGLAGLSYEQYF.